These 3 T cell receptor beta chains share one sample of origin, sequenced in a study of response to subunit inactivated influenza vaccine. TCRdb called the RT-PCR reads again in MiXCR, with one record for every CDR3 protein. The table has over 450,000 distinct CDR3 sequences, over 10% seen once. The input for sequencing was PBMCs from blood, taken 40 to 50 days after vaccination. The receptors originated from a man in his fifties or sixties who received an inactivated influenza vaccine.

Only a few counts were recorded for this clonotype. As DNA, the CDR3 is TGTGCCAGCTCACCACAGTATGACGATACGCAGTATTTT. Its translation is CASSPQYDDTQYF. This chain joins TRBV18 and TRBJ2-3; D not resolved. The CDR3 covers 13 residues. The germline V and J ends were trimmed by 1 base and 6 bases, with 8 bases remaining between them. Per germline, CDR1 KGHSH and CDR2 LQKENI. The full variable domain, rest sourced from reference TRBV18 and TRBJ2-3, is NAGVMQNPRHLVRRRGQEARLRCSPMKGHSHVYWYRQLPEEGLKFMVYLQKENIIDESGMPKERFSAEFPKEGPSILRIQQVVRGDSAAYFCASSPQYDDTQYFGPGTRLTVL.

This clonotype turned up a few times. The chain has TRBV4-2 and TRBJ2-1; D is ambiguous. The CDR3 covers 13 residues. Deletions cut 0 bases from V and 10 bases from J, with 10 bases between. In germline, CDR1 is LGHNA, CDR2 YNFKEQ. The CDR3 loop is CASSQDQDSEQFF. Here the CDR3 DNA reads TGTGCCAGCAGCCAAGATCAGGATAGCGAGCAGTTCTTC.

Notes on this clonotype: This could be a read error, since a much larger clone is one nucleotide away. The gene calls are TRBV6-1 and TRBJ2-1; D not certain. The CDR3 covers 12 residues. In germline, CDR1 is MNHNS, CDR2 SASEGT. V was pared by 3 bases and J by 5 bases, with 5 bases between. The CDR3 loop is CASSETNNEQFF. Here the CDR3 DNA reads TGTGCCAGCAGTGAGACCAACAATGAGCAGTTCTTC.